Presented here are 21 T cell receptor beta chains from one specimen sequenced in a study of blood T cell repertoires in COVID-19. Sequencing was performed with immunoSEQ multiplex PCR; in TCRdb, only in-frame clones are kept and a portion is missing. The data hold some 300,000 clones, with nearly 90% observed a single time. Sequencing used PBMCs or T cells enriched from blood (not recorded which). The receptors were gathered from a woman aged 50 to 65 who had been exposed to COVID-19.

The chain uses TRBV2 and TRBJ2-7; 8 bases match TRBD2. V dropped 6 bases and J dropped 9; count of bases not matched to a gene: 13. Germline assignment: CDR1 SNHLY and CDR2 FYNNEI. This CDR3 is 14 amino acids long. Here the CDR3 reads CASRTGTSSIVQYF. The CDR3 nucleotides are TGTGCCAGCAGGACCGGGACTAGTAGTATAGTGCAGTACTTC.

V usage is TRBV6-6 and J usage is TRBJ1-1, with 9 bases matching TRBD1. The CDR3 length is 16 residues. CDR1 is MNHNY and CDR2 is SVGAGI in the germline V gene (reference sequence). The trim removed 5 bases at V and 5 bases at J, leaving 12 bases unmatched. CDR3 loop: CASSRRVLQGATEAFF. The DNA of the CDR3 is TGTGCCAGCAGTCGACGTGTCCTACAGGGGGCGACTGAAGCTTTCTTT.

V usage is TRBV19 and J usage is TRBJ1-1, with a weak D call TRBD1 (6 bases). Trimming removed 3 bases at V and 5 bases at J, with 10 bases between. Per germline, CDR1 LNHDA and CDR2 SQIVND (reference sequence). There are 13 residues in the CDR3. CDR3 residues: CASSIGQPTEAFF. DNA of the CDR3: TGTGCCAGTAGTATCGGACAGCCTACTGAAGCTTTCTTT.

This rearrangement joins TRBV5-4 to TRBJ2-5; D may be TRBD1 (5 bases). Per the germline V gene, CDR1 is SGHNT and CDR2 is YYREEE (reference sequence). Trimming pared 3 bases from V and 5 bases from J, leaving 14 bases between. This CDR3 comprises 14 residues. CDR3 sequence reads: CASSSGARAETQYF. CDR3 coding DNA: TGTGCCAGCAGCTCTGGGGCCAGGGCGGAGACCCAGTACTTC.

The chain combines TRBV3-1 (or the pseudogene TRBV3-2) with TRBJ2-5, with TRBD2 matching 10 bases. The V and J ends lost 0 bases and 6 bases, in that order; junction bases with no gene match: 7. The germline gives CDR1 LGHDT, CDR2 YNNKEL (reference sequence). This CDR3 is 16 amino acids long. The CDR3: CASSQEAGGRLKTQYF. CDR3 DNA: TGTGCCAGCAGCCAAGAAGCGGGGGGGCGTCTAAAGACCCAGTACTTC.

The sample holds one count of this clone. The chain links TRBV28 to TRBJ2-1; tentatively, D is TRBD1 (5 bases). Germline-derived CDR1 and CDR2 are MDHEN and SYDVKM. This CDR3 has 17 residues. V was clipped by 4 bases and J by 4 bases, with 20 bases between them. The CDR3 protein is CASSWVGRTSGYNEQFF. The DNA of the CDR3 is TGTGCCAGCAGTTGGGTAGGTCGGACATCGGGTTACAATGAGCAGTTCTTC.

J is TRBJ1-3 and V is TRBV2, with D possibly being TRBD1 (5 bases). CDR1 SNHLY and CDR2 FYNNEI come from the germline V gene. Trimming took 5 bases from V and 1 from J, leaving 12 bases between them. The CDR3 loop spans 15 amino acids. DNA for the CDR3: TGTGCCAGCAGTTTCGACAGAAGTTCTGGAAACACCATATATTTT. Residues: CASSFDRSSGNTIYF.

This sequence joins TRBV28 and TRBJ2-2, with D hard to call. The CDR3 has 14 amino acids. Trimming pared 3 bases from V and 4 bases from J, leaving 9 bases between. From germline, CDR1 is MDHEN and CDR2 SYDVKM. The CDR3 spells CASSLYRGTGELFF. CDR3 DNA sequence: TGTGCCAGCAGTTTGTACCGCGGCACCGGGGAGCTGTTTTTT. The whole variable domain, remainder taken from reference TRBV28 and TRBJ2-2, is DVKVTQSSRYLVKRTGEKVFLECVQDMDHENMFWYRQDPGLGLRLIYFSYDVKMKEKGDIPEGYSVSREKKERFSLILESASTNQTSMYLCASSLYRGTGELFFGEGSRLTVL.

This clone appeared a single time. The chain joins TRBV19 to TRBJ2-3, with no clear D. Trimming removed 3 bases from V and 5 bases from J, with 9 bases in between. The CDR3 is made up of 13 amino acids. Germline V gene sequence: CDR1 LNHDA, CDR2 SQIVND (reference sequence). The chain's CDR3 is CASSISEKDTQYF. As DNA, the CDR3 is TGTGCCAGTAGTATTTCCGAGAAAGATACGCAGTATTTT.

This chain joins TRBV2 and TRBJ1-2; 7 nucleotides agree with TRBD1. The CDR3 totals 12 residues. Trimming at V came to 6 bases and at J to 8 bases, leaving 6 bases not matched to a gene. Germline loops: CDR1 SNHLY, CDR2 FYNNEI. The CDR3 loop reads CASRRQGSGYTF. DNA for the CDR3: TGTGCCAGCAGGAGACAGGGATCCGGCTACACCTTC. The full variable domain, its missing parts supplied by reference TRBV2 and TRBJ1-2, is EPEVTQTPSHQVTQMGQEVILRCVPISNHLYFYWYRQILGQKVEFLVSFYNNEISEKSEIFDDQFSVERPDGSNFTLKIRSTKLEDSAMYFCASRRQGSGYTFGSGTRLTVV.

CDR3 bases: TGTGCCAGCAGCGCCCGTGGGACAGGGCACGAGCAGTACTTC. Residues: CASSARGTGHEQYF. The rearrangement uses TRBV7-9 and TRBJ2-7; 9 nucleotides line up with TRBD1. Germline CDR1 is SEHNR and CDR2 is FQNEAQ (reference sequence). The trim removed 5 bases at V and 5 bases at J, leaving 7 bases unmatched. The CDR3 runs 14 residues.

V and J are TRBV5-6 and TRBJ1-4; no firm D call. The CDR3 consists of 16 residues. The V end lost 0 bases, the J end lost 1 base, and 10 bases lay between the germline ends. Germline V gene data show CDR1 as SGHDT and CDR2 as YYEEEE. The CDR3 nucleotides read TGTGCCAGCAGCTTGGCCCCTGGGAGAACTAATGAAAAACTGTTTTTT. Its protein is CASSLAPGRTNEKLFF.

Points on this clone: Other DNA sequences in this sample translate to the same CDR3. The J gene is TRBJ2-7, the V gene TRBV20-1; the D is unclear. This CDR3 has 12 amino acids. Trimming left V 3 bases short and J 1 base short, with 7 bases between. Germline V gene data show CDR1 as DFQATT and CDR2 as SNEGSKA (reference sequence). Here the CDR3 reads CSASVRSYEQYF. The CDR3 nucleotides read TGCAGTGCTAGTGTCCGTTCCTACGAGCAGTACTTC.

The chain couples TRBV10-3 to TRBJ1-5, with 9 bases identical to TRBD1. This CDR3 region has 13 residues. Germline trimming cut 6 bases from V and 8 bases from J; bases unmatched to any gene: 5. Germline assignment: CDR1 ENHRY and CDR2 SYGVKD. CDR3 DNA: TGTGCCATCAGGGCTAGACAGGGGGAGCCCCAGCATTTT. It specifies CAIRARQGEPQHF.

The sample holds a few counts of this clone. This specimen includes other DNA sequences encoding the same CDR3. The chain links TRBV5-4 to TRBJ1-2; D is ambiguous. The CDR3 covers 15 residues. Germline lookup yields CDR1 SGHNT and CDR2 YYREEE (reference sequence). Trimming shortened V by 0 bases and J by 2 bases, and 11 bases separated the two germline ends. In DNA form, the CDR3 reads TGTGCCAGCAGCTTGGAGGTCGGAGCCAACTATGGCTACACCTTC. Its protein is CASSLEVGANYGYTF.

CDR3 nucleotide sequence: TGTGCCAGCAGCTTACCACTAGCGGGGGGCTACAATGAGCAGTTCTTC. It translates to CASSLPLAGGYNEQFF. The rearrangement joins TRBV13 to TRBJ2-1, with 12 positions matching TRBD2. V shed 2 bases and J 3 bases; nucleotides not matched to a gene: 2. Germline-derived CDR1 and CDR2 are PRHDT and FYEKMQ (reference sequence). CDR3 length equals 16 residues.

This clone was counted once. The rearrangement links TRBV5-1 to TRBJ1-2; no clear D. This CDR3 spans 12 amino acids. The germline V gene encodes CDR1 SGHRS and CDR2 YFSETQ. V was clipped by 0 bases and J by 4 bases, with 4 bases between them. Here the CDR3 DNA reads TGCGCCAGCAGCTTGGACAGCTATGGCTACACCTTC. As protein: CASSLDSYGYTF. Full variable domain (rest looked up from reference TRBV5-1 and TRBJ1-2): KAGVTQTPRYLIKTRGQQVTLSCSPISGHRSVSWYQQTPGQGLQFLFEYFSETQRNKGNFPGRFSGRQFSNSRSEMNVSTLELGDSALYLCASSLDSYGYTFGSGTRLTVV.

The chain recombines TRBV2 with TRBJ2-7; the match to TRBD2 covers 7 bases. CDR3 length: 19 residues. J gave up 0 bases and V 5 bases, and 19 bases lay outside the gene matches. Germline V CDR1 and CDR2: SNHLY, FYNNEI. In DNA, the CDR3 is TGTGCCAGCAGTTCAACACTAGCGTCGCCTCTAATAGACTCCTACGAGCAGTACTTC. This gives the protein CASSSTLASPLIDSYEQYF.

The gene calls are TRBV15 and TRBJ1-4; 9 nucleotides match TRBD1. Germline trimming cut 3 bases from V and 8 bases from J; bases unmatched to any gene: 4. Germline loops: CDR1 LNHNV, CDR2 YYDKDF (reference sequence). This CDR3 is built from 14 residues. Here the CDR3 DNA reads TGTGCCACCAGCAGCACAGGGGGCAGAGAAAAACTGTTTTTT. It specifies CATSSTGGREKLFF.

The CDR3 DNA sequence: TGCGCCAGCAGCGCGGGCCCGACAGGGGAGAATGGCAATGAGCAGTTCTTC. Encoded protein: CASSAGPTGENGNEQFF. The rearrangement uses TRBV5-1 and TRBJ2-1; 8 nucleotides agree with TRBD1. V lost 4 bases and J lost 6; bases outside the gene matches: 15. Germline V gene sequence: CDR1 SGHRS, CDR2 YFSETQ. The CDR3 has 17 residues. Full variable domain (rest looked up from reference TRBV5-1 and TRBJ2-1): KAGVTQTPRYLIKTRGQQVTLSCSPISGHRSVSWYQQTPGQGLQFLFEYFSETQRNKGNFPGRFSGRQFSNSRSEMNVSTLELGDSALYLCASSAGPTGENGNEQFFGPGTRLTVL.

V usage is TRBV6-1 and J usage is TRBJ2-2; D gene uncertain. Germline values: CDR1 MNHNS, CDR2 SASEGT. Trimming left V 2 bases short and J 6 bases short, with 10 bases between. This CDR3 contains 14 residues. CDR3 amino acids: CASSEISGSGELFF. In DNA form, the CDR3 reads TGTGCCAGCAGTGAAATATCCGGGTCCGGGGAGCTGTTTTTT.